This T cell receptor beta chain was recovered during a study of blood T cell repertoires in COVID-19. Overall study: COVID-19 samples collected from the United States, Italy and Spain covered acute and convalescent phases.

CDR1 and CDR2 from the germline V gene are MNHEY and SMNVEV (reference sequence). V lost 3 bases and J lost 6; bases outside the gene matches: 6. The CDR3 runs 16 residues. Using immunoSEQ multiplex PCR, the repertoire was profiled, and TCRdb retains in-frame clones only, with some absent. The profile covers about 14,000 clones, with around 74% appearing a single time and 40% to 45% taken by the ten largest. The genes are TRBV27 and TRBJ2-7; 15 bases map to TRBD2. Sequencing input: peripheral blood. The clonotype was recovered from a woman at least 80 years old with acute or convalescent COVID-19. This CDR3 reads CASSFTRTSGGGEQYF. In nucleotides, the CDR3 is TGTGCCAGCAGTTTTACCCGGACTAGCGGGGGGGGCGAGCAGTACTTC.